This passage covers 2 T cell receptor beta chains from one sample sequenced in a study of technical replicates of blood from several donors. Sequenced by immunoSEQ multiplex PCR; TCRdb stores in-frame clones only, minus some. The data contain more than 70,000 clones, 92% of them singletons. Material: T cells isolated from PBMCs. These receptors all come from a human donor in good health.

The chain joins TRBV11-2 to TRBJ2-7; TRBD2 is a possible D gene (7 bases). Germline values: CDR1 SGHAT, CDR2 FQNNGV. The CDR3 spans 15 residues. Trimming removed 6 bases at V and 1 base at J, with 16 bases between. CDR3 sequence: CASRTTGRGSYEQYF. The CDR3 region has the DNA TGTGCCAGCAGGACCACAGGGAGGGGATCCTACGAGCAGTACTTC. The full variable domain, rest sourced from reference TRBV11-2 and TRBJ2-7, is EAGVAQSPRYKIIEKRQSVAFWCNPISGHATLYWYQQILGQGPKLLIQFQNNGVVDDSQLPKDRFSAERLKGVDSTLKIQPAKLEDSAVYLCASRTTGRGSYEQYFGPGTRLTVT.

The gene calls are TRBV2 and TRBJ1-1, with D perhaps TRBD1 (5 bases). Trimming cost V 5 bases and J 7 bases, with 14 bases left between them. The CDR3 consists of 13 residues. Germline CDR1 reads SNHLY; CDR2 reads FYNNEI. CDR3 loop: CASSTQGWNEAFF. DNA of the CDR3: TGTGCCAGCAGTACTCAGGGATGGAATGAAGCTTTCTTT.